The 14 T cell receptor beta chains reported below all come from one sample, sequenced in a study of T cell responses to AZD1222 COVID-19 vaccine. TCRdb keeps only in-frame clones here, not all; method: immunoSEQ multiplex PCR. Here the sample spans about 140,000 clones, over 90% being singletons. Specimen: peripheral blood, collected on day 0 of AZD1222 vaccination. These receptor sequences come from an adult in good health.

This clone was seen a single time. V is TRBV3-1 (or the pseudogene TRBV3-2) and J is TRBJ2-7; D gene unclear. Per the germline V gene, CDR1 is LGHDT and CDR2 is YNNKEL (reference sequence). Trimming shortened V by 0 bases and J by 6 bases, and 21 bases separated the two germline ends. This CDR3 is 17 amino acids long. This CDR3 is CASSQEGLDESSGEQYF. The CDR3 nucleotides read TGTGCCAGCAGCCAAGAAGGGCTCGACGAATCCTCGGGCGAGCAGTACTTC.

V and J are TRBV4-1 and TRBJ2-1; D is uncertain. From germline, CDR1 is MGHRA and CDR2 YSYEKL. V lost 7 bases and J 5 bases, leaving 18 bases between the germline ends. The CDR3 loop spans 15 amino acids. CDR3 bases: TGCGCCAGCATGAGGACCGTAGCCTCTGACAATGAGCAGTTCTTC. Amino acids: CASMRTVASDNEQFF.

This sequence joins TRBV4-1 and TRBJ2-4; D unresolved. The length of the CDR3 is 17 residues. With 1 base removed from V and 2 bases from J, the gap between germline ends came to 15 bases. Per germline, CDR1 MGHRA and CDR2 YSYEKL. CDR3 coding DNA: TGCGCCAGCAGCCAAGGAATGGTTAAGGGAACCAAAAACATTCAGTACTTC. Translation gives CASSQGMVKGTKNIQYF.

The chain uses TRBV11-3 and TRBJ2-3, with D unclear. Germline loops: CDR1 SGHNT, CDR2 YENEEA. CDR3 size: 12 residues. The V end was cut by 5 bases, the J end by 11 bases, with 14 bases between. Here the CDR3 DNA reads TGTGCCAGCAGCCCCGGCTCGGAGAGGCAGTATTTT. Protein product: CASSPGSERQYF.

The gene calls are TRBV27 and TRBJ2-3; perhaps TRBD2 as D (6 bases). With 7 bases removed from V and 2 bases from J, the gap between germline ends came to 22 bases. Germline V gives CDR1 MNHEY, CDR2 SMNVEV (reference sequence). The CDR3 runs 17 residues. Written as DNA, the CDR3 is TGTGCCAGCAAATATACACCGGGACTCTCCCCCACAGATACGCAGTATTTT. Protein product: CASKYTPGLSPTDTQYF.

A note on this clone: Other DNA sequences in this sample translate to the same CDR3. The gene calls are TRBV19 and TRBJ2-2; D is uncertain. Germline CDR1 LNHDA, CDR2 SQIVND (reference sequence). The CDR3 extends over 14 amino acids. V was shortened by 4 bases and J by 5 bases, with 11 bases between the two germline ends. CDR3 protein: CASSTRTGTGELFF. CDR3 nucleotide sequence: TGTGCCAGTAGTACCCGAACTGGGACCGGGGAGCTGTTTTTT.

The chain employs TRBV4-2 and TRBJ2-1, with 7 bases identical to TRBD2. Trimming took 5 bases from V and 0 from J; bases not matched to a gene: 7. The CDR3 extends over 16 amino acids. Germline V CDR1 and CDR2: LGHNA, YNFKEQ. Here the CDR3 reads CASSEHGGSSYNEQFF. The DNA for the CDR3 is TGTGCCAGCAGCGAGCACGGGGGGTCCTCCTACAATGAGCAGTTCTTC.

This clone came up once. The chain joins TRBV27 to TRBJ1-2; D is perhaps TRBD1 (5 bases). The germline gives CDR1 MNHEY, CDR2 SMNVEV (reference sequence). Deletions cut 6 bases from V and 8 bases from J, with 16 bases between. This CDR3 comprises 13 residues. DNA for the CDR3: TGTGCCAGCAGCTCACCGGGGGGGAGGGGCTACACCTTC. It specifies CASSSPGGRGYTF.

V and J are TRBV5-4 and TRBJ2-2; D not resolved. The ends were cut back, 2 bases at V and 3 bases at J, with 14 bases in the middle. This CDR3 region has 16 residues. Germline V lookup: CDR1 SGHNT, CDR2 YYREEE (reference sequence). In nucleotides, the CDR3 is TGTGCCAGCAGCTTCGTGGTGTCCGCAGACACCGGGGAGCTGTTTTTT. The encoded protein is CASSFVVSADTGELFF. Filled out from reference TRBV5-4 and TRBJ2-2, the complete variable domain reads ETGVTQSPTHLIKTRGQQVTLRCSSQSGHNTVSWYQQALGQGPQFIFQYYREEENGRGNFPPRFSGLQFPNYSSELNVNALELDDSALYLCASSFVVSADTGELFFGEGSRLTVL.

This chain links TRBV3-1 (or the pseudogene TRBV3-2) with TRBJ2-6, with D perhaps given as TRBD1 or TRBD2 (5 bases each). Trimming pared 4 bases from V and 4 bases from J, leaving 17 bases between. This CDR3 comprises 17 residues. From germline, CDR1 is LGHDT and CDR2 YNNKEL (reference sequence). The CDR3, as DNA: TGTGCCAGCAGCCCTCTAGGTGTGGGGACCGGGGCCAACGTCCTGACTTTC. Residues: CASSPLGVGTGANVLTF.

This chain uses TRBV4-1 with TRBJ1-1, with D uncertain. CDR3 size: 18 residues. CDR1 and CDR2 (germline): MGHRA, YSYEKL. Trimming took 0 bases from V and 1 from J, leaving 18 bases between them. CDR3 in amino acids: CASSQDYLRRLRNTEAFF. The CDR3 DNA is TGCGCCAGCAGCCAAGATTACTTAAGGCGGCTTAGGAACACTGAAGCTTTCTTT.

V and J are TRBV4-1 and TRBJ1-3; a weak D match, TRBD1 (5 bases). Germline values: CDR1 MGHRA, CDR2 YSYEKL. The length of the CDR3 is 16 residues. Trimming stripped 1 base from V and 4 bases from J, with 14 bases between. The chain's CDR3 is CASSQASRGPGNTIYF. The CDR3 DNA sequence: TGCGCCAGCAGCCAAGCATCGAGGGGCCCAGGAAACACCATATATTTT.

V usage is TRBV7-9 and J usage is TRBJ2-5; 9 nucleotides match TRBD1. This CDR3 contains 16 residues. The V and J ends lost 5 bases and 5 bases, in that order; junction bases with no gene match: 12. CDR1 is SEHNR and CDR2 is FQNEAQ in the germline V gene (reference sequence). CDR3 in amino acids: CASSPGLGQGFETQYF. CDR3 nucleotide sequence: TGTGCCAGCAGCCCGGGTTTGGGACAGGGCTTTGAGACCCAGTACTTC.

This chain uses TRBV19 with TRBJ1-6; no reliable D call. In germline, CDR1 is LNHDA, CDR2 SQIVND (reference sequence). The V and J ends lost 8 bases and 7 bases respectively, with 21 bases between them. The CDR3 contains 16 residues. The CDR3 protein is CASGNMRWGVNSPLHF. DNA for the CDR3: TGTGCCAGTGGGAATATGCGTTGGGGAGTGAATTCACCCCTCCACTTT.